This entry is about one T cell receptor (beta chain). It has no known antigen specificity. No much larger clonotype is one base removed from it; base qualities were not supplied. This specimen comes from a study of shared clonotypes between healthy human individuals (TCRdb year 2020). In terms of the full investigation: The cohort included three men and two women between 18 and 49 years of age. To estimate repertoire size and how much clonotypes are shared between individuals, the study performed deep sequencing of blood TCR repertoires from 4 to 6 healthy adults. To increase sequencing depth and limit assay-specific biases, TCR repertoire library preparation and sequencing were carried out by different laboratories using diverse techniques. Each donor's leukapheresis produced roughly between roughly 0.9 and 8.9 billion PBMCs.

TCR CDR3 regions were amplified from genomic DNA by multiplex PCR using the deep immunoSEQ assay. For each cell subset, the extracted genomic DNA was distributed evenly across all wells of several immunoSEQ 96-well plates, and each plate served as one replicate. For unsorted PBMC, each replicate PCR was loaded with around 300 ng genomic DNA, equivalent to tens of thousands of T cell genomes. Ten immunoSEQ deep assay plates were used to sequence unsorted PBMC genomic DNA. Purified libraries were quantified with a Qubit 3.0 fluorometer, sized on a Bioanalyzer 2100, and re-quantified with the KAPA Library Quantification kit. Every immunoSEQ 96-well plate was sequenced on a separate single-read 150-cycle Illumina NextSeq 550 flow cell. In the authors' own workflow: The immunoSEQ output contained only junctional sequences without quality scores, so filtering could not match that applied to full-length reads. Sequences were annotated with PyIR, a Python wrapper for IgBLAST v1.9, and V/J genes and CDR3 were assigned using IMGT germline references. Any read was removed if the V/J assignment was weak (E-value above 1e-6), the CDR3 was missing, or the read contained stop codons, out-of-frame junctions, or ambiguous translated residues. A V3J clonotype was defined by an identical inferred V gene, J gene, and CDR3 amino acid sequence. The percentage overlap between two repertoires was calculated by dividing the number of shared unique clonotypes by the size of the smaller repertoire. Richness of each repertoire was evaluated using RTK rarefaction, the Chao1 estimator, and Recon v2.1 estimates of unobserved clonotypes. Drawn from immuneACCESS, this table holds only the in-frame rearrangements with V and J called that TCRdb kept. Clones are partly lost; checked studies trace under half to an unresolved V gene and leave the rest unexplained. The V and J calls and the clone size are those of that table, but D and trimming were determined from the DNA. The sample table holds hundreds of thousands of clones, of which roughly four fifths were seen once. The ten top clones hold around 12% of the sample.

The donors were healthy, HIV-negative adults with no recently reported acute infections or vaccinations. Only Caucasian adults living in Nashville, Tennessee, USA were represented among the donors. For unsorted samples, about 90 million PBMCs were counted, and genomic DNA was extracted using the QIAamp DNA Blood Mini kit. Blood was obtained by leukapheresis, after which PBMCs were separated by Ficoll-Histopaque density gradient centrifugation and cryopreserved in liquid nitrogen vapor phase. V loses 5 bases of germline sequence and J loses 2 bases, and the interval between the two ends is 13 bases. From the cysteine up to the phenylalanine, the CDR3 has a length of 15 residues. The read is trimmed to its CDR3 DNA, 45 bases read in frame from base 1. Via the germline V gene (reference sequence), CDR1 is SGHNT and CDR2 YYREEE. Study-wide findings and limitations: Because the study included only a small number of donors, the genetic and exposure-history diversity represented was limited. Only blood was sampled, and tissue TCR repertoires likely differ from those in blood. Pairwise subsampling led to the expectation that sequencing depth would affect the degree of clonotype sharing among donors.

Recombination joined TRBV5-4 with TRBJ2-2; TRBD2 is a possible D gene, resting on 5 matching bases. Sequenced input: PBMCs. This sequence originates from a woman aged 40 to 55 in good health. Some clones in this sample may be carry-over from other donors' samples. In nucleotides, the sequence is TGTGCCAGCAGTCCTGAGGGCCCAAACACCGGGGAGCTGTTTTTT. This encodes CASSPEGPNTGELFF.